This TCR beta chain stems from a study of T-cell memory formation after mild COVID-19. The overall study: The study found TCR clusters largely donor specific.

The CDR3 spans 15 residues. Trimming pared 3 bases from V and 4 bases from J, leaving 15 bases between. In this sample, this clonotype turned up a few times. Each CDR3 protein is one row after TCRdb ran MiXCR on the 5' RACE reads. The sample gives about 140,000 distinct CDR3 sequences, about 23% of which show up once; roughly a quarter is in the top ten. The V and J genes are TRBV12-3 or TRBV12-4 and TRBJ2-5; D ambiguous. The sequence came from an adult woman who had mild COVID-19 (a few samples of this study predate the infection). Cell type and time point are not known. The source material was PBMCs or a T cell subset sorted from them (not recorded which). DNA for the CDR3: TGTGCCAGCAGTTTTAGCAGGCAATTGATAGAGACCCAGTACTTC. The encoded protein is CASSFSRQLIETQYF.